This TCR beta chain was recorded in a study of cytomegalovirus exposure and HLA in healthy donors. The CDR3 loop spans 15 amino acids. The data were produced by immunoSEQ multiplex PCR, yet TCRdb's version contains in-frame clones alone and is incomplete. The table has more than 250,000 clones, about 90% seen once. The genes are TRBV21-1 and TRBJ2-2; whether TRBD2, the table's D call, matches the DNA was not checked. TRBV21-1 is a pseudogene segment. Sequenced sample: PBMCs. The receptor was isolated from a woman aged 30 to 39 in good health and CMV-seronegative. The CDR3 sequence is CASSNIEGDTGELFF. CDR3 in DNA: TGTGCCAGCAGCAACATTGAGGGAGACACCGGGGAGCTGTTTTTT.